This section outlines one T cell receptor beta chain sequence together with its context. Its matching antigen is unknown. This sample was included in a study of T cell responses to AZD1222 COVID-19 vaccine. Study-level points and caveats: Dominant at 160-218 and 743-854, vaccine-associated CD4 TCRs also spanned spike. The sample set comprised mostly white British donors with more females, and clonal diversity was possibly underestimated. Only 5 or 6 people who got AZD1222 tested seropositive at baseline. It was only after the peak T cell response that any repertoires were sampled.

Germline-derived CDR1 and CDR2 are SGHDN and FVKESK. Trimming removed 4 bases from V and 7 bases from J, with 19 bases in between. The CDR3 is 16 residues long. Some clones are missing from TCRdb's copy, which holds only in-frame ones; the method was immunoSEQ multiplex PCR. The sample lists about 150,000 clones; approximately 87% were seen once. This sequence originates from an adult who received the AZD1222 COVID-19 vaccine. The input for sequencing was peripheral blood, taken 28 days after the second AZD1222 dose. The chain couples TRBV14 to TRBJ2-2; D may be TRBD1 (7 bases). The CDR3 loop is CASSRQGGGLGGELFF. Here the CDR3 DNA reads TGTGCCAGCAGCCGACAAGGAGGGGGCCTTGGCGGGGAGCTGTTTTTT.